This entry lists 22 T cell receptor beta chains sequenced from one sample in a study of cytomegalovirus exposure and HLA in healthy donors (dated by TCRdb to 2016 to 2017). Library construction relied on the immunoSEQ multiplex PCR assay. What TCRdb holds here is the immuneACCESS table cut down to in-frame rearrangements. Part of the clones is not present; checked against another copy, under half of the missing clones reflect an unresolved V gene, and the others are unexplained. The sample data list fewer than 75,000 clones, and approximately 95% of these were observed just once. Approximately 3.4% of the sample goes to the ten largest clones. Input material: PBMCs. Receptors were obtained from a man aged 18 to 30 in good health and CMV-seronegative.

A few counts support this clone. V is TRBV6-1 and J is TRBJ1-6; 7 bases fit TRBD1. V was pared by 5 bases and J by 5 bases, with 3 bases of the junction left unmatched. CDR3 length equals 14 residues. Germline V gene data show CDR1 as MNHNS and CDR2 as SASEGT. The CDR3 sequence is CASSMGTDNSPLHF. The CDR3 bases are TGTGCCAGCAGTATGGGGACAGATAATTCACCCCTCCACTTT.

The chain employs TRBV4-2 and TRBJ2-3; the D is unclear. V was shortened by 0 bases and J by 1 base, with 11 bases between the two germline ends. The CDR3 is 16 residues long. The germline gives CDR1 LGHNA, CDR2 YNFKEQ. Here the CDR3 DNA reads TGTGCCAGCAGCCAAGATTCCAGATCTCGCACAGATACGCAGTATTTT. It is translated as CASSQDSRSRTDTQYF.

The V and J genes are TRBV28 and TRBJ2-3; 10 nucleotides agree with TRBD2. Germline loops: CDR1 MDHEN, CDR2 SYDVKM. The ends lost 4 bases at V and 1 base at J; junction bases unmatched: 5. The CDR3 consists of 16 residues. The CDR3 region has the DNA TGTGCCAGCAGTTCCAGGCTAGCGGGGGGCACAGATACGCAGTATTTT. Amino acids: CASSSRLAGGTDTQYF. Full variable domain (remainder filled in from reference TRBV28 and TRBJ2-3): DVKVTQSSRYLVKRTGEKVFLECVQDMDHENMFWYRQDPGLGLRLIYFSYDVKMKEKGDIPEGYSVSREKKERFSLILESASTNQTSMYLCASSSRLAGGTDTQYFGPGTRLTVL.

V usage is TRBV7-6 and J usage is TRBJ2-3; 9 positions match TRBD2. Germline V gene lookup returns CDR1 SGHVS and CDR2 FNYEAQ. The V segment lost 1 base and the J segment 0 bases; nucleotides outside the gene matches: 2. The CDR3 has 16 residues. DNA of the CDR3: TGTGCCAGCAGCTTAGGGAGCGGGGGGAGCACAGATACGCAGTATTTT. Its translation is CASSLGSGGSTDTQYF.

The chain recombines TRBV30 with TRBJ1-1; 8 positions match TRBD1. CDR1 and CDR2 (germline): GTSNPN, SVGIG (reference sequence). The ends lost 0 bases at V and 5 bases at J; junction bases unmatched: 14. The CDR3 has 17 amino acids. The CDR3: CAWSVRGTGGNSTEAFF. For the CDR3, the DNA is TGTGCCTGGAGTGTACGGGGAACAGGGGGGAATTCTACTGAAGCTTTCTTT.

V usage is TRBV6-5 and J usage is TRBJ1-6; unclear D gene. With 6 bases removed from V and 9 bases from J, the gap between germline ends came to 15 bases. Germline-derived CDR1 and CDR2 are MNHEY and SVGAGI. This CDR3 region has 14 residues. This chain's CDR3 is CASRPDSLFSPLHF. The CDR3 DNA follows: TGTGCCAGCAGGCCAGACTCGTTATTTTCACCCCTCCACTTT.

V and J are TRBV5-6 and TRBJ1-1; TRBD1 might be the D (6 bases). Germline CDR1 SGHDT, CDR2 YYEEEE. The ends were cut back, 0 bases at V and 0 bases at J, with 12 bases in the middle. The length of the CDR3 is 16 residues. CDR3 coding DNA: TGTGCCAGCAGCTTGGGCCCCCAGGGGCTGAACACTGAAGCTTTCTTT. Translating it yields CASSLGPQGLNTEAFF.

The V gene is TRBV6-1, the J gene TRBJ2-7, with 8 bases matching TRBD1. The CDR3 covers 16 residues. Germline CDR1 reads MNHNS; CDR2 reads SASEGT. V shed 4 bases, J shed 5 bases, and the junction held 13 bases outside the gene matches. The CDR3 sequence: CASSVPRDRNDHEQYF. The CDR3 nucleotides are TGTGCCAGCAGTGTCCCCCGGGACAGGAACGACCACGAGCAGTACTTC.

The rearrangement links TRBV7-2 to TRBJ2-7, with 7 bases identical to TRBD2. This CDR3 comprises 15 residues. Germline CDR1 and CDR2: SGHTA and FQGNSA. V was clipped by 5 bases and J by 2 bases; unmatched bases: 9. The CDR3 loop reads CASSVLAGEAYEQYF. CDR3 nucleotide sequence: TGTGCCAGCAGCGTTCTTGCGGGGGAAGCCTACGAGCAGTACTTC. Full variable domain (remainder filled in from reference TRBV7-2 and TRBJ2-7): GAGVSQSPSNKVTEKGKDVELRCDPISGHTALYWYRQSLGQGLEFLIYFQGNSAPDKSGLPSDRFSAERTGGSVSTLTIQRTQQEDSAVYLCASSVLAGEAYEQYFGPGTRLTVT.

The chain employs TRBV9 and TRBJ1-1; the D gene is possibly TRBD1 (5 bases). V was cut by 3 bases and J by 0 bases, with 15 bases left in between. The CDR3 contains 16 residues. In germline, CDR1 is SGDLS, CDR2 YYNGEE. CDR3 nucleotide sequence: TGTGCCAGCAGCGACACGGGGGACGTTATGAACACTGAAGCTTTCTTT. It specifies CASSDTGDVMNTEAFF.

The CDR3 loop reads CAWDIGAAGELFF. The CDR3 DNA reads TGTGCCTGGGATATAGGGGCGGCCGGGGAGCTGTTTTTT. The chain joins TRBV30 to TRBJ2-2; D may be TRBD1 (5 bases). The germline V gene has CDR1 GTSNPN and CDR2 SVGIG (reference sequence). The V end was cut by 5 bases, the J end by 6 bases, with 13 bases between. The CDR3 is made up of 13 amino acids.

The chain carries TRBV28 and TRBJ1-1, with D perhaps matching TRBD1 (6 bases). Looked up from germline, CDR1 is MDHEN and CDR2 is SYDVKM. V lost 5 bases and J lost 4, with 20 bases in between. The CDR3 consists of 16 residues. CDR3 bases: TGTGCCAGCAGTCCCCGAATAGGGGGGGCAGGCACTGAAGCTTTCTTT. Translating it yields CASSPRIGGAGTEAFF.

The rearrangement joins TRBV18 to TRBJ1-1, with D unresolved. The germline V gene has CDR1 KGHSH and CDR2 LQKENI. This CDR3 spans 12 amino acids. Between the trimmed V and J ends, which lost 2 bases and 7 bases, there was a span of 8 bases. CDR3 protein: CASSPDGDEAFF. The CDR3 DNA reads as TGTGCCAGCTCACCAGACGGAGATGAAGCTTTCTTT.

The V and J genes are TRBV19 and TRBJ2-3; TRBD1 matches at 7 bases. CDR1 is LNHDA, CDR2 SQIVND, per germline (reference sequence). CDR3 length: 14 amino acids. J lost 3 bases, V lost 4 bases, and 4 bases had no gene match. Here the CDR3 DNA reads TGTGCCAGTAGTACCCGACAGGGAACAGATACGCAGTATTTT. Translation: CASSTRQGTDTQYF.

J is TRBJ1-5 and V is TRBV7-8; 7 bases line up with TRBD1. Germline V gene lookup returns CDR1 SGHVS and CDR2 FQNEAQ. The CDR3 is 16 residues long. Trimming cost V 4 bases and J 0 bases; bases outside gene matches: 6. The DNA of the CDR3 is TGTGCCAGCAGCTATCGGACAGGCCTTAGCAATCAGCCCCAGCATTTT. It encodes CASSYRTGLSNQPQHF.

The rearrangement links TRBV29-1 to TRBJ2-5; D perhaps matches TRBD2 (5 bases). This CDR3 has 14 amino acids. The germline V and J ends were trimmed by 7 bases and 5 bases, with 20 bases remaining between them. The germline CDR1 and CDR2 sequences are SQVTM and ANQGSEA. CDR3 sequence (DNA): TGCAGCGCGACTCTTACTGCGGGCAGGGAGACCCAGTACTTC. Amino acids: CSATLTAGRETQYF.

The CDR3 protein is CASSPPTGGGTDTQYF. The CDR3 region has the DNA TGTGCCAGCTCACCACCGACAGGGGGAGGTACAGATACGCAGTATTTT. V usage is TRBV18 and J usage is TRBJ2-3, with 9 bases aligning to TRBD1. The length of the CDR3 is 16 residues. Trimming took 0 bases from V and 3 from J; bases not matched to a gene: 4. The V gene's germline CDR1 is KGHSH and CDR2 LQKENI.

This clone was picked up one time. The chain couples TRBV7-2 to TRBJ1-1; 8 nucleotides align to TRBD1. With 5 bases clipped from V and 5 bases from J, the junction kept 7 bases outside the gene matches. The CDR3 loop spans 14 amino acids. Per the germline V gene, CDR1 is SGHTA and CDR2 is FQGNSA. CDR3 sequence: CASSPSRGLTEAFF. CDR3 DNA sequence: TGTGCCAGCAGCCCGAGCAGGGGGCTAACTGAAGCTTTCTTT.

The chain employs TRBV5-1 and TRBJ2-2, with D hard to call. This CDR3 region has 13 residues. Germline-derived CDR1 and CDR2 are SGHRS and YFSETQ. Between the trimmed V and J ends, which lost 0 bases and 8 bases, there was a span of 8 bases. CDR3 coding DNA: TGCGCCAGCAGCTTGGAAGCTGTTGGGGAGCTGTTTTTT. Protein sequence: CASSLEAVGELFF.

The chain combines TRBV7-2 with TRBJ2-3, with D possibly being TRBD2 (6 bases). Between the trimmed V and J ends, which lost 3 bases and 6 bases, there was a span of 10 bases. The germline CDR1 and CDR2 sequences are SGHTA and FQGNSA. The CDR3 sequence is 13 residues long. The DNA of the CDR3 is TGTGCCAGCAGCTTTGTGGGAGGCGATACGCAGTATTTT. It codes for CASSFVGGDTQYF.

The J gene is TRBJ1-2, the V gene TRBV4-1; D is uncertain. The germline V and J ends were trimmed by 1 base and 4 bases, with 13 bases remaining between them. The CDR3 is 15 amino acids. Per the germline V gene, CDR1 is MGHRA and CDR2 is YSYEKL. The CDR3 protein is CASSQVGQRVYGYTF. In nucleotides, the CDR3 is TGCGCCAGCAGCCAAGTAGGGCAGAGGGTCTATGGCTACACCTTC.

V and J are TRBV28 and TRBJ2-7; 7 bases line up with TRBD1. The CDR3 length is 12 residues. Per the germline V gene, CDR1 is MDHEN and CDR2 is SYDVKM. The CDR3 DNA reads TGTGCGTATTGGGCAGGGGGTCGCGAGCAGTACTTC. This encodes CAYWAGGREQYF.